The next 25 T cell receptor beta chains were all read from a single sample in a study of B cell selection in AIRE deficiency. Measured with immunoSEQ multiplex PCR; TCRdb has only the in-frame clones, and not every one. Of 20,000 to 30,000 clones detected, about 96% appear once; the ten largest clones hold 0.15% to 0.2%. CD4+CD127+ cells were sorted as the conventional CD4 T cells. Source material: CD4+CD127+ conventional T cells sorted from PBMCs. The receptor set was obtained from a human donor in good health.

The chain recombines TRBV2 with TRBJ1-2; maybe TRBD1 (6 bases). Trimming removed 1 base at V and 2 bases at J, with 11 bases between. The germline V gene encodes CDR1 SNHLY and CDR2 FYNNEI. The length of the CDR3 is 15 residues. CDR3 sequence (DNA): TGTGCCAGCAGTGAAGGGGCAGGGGTGAACTATGGCTACACCTTC. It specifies CASSEGAGVNYGYTF.

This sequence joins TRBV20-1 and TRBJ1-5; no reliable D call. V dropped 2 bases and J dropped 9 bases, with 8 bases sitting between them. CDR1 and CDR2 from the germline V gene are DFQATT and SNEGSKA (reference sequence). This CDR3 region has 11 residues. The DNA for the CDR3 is TGCAGTGCTAGAATTGAAGGGCCCCAGCATTTT. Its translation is CSARIEGPQHF.

The chain's CDR3 is CASSRETGSYNSPLHF. The CDR3 DNA reads as TGTGCCAGCAGTAGAGAGACAGGGTCCTATAATTCACCCCTCCACTTT. This rearrangement joins TRBV28 to TRBJ1-6; TRBD1 matches 7 bases. The CDR3 consists of 16 residues. Germline V gene data show CDR1 as MDHEN and CDR2 as SYDVKM. Trimming cost V 5 bases and J 1 base; bases outside gene matches: 5.

CDR3: CASSEALTISGNTIYF. Here the CDR3 DNA reads TGTGCCAGCAGTGAAGCGCTCACCATCTCTGGAAACACCATATATTTT. The chain combines TRBV2 with TRBJ1-3; D unresolved. The CDR3 is made up of 16 amino acids. V gave up 0 bases and J gave up 0 bases, with 9 bases separating them. Germline values: CDR1 SNHLY, CDR2 FYNNEI.

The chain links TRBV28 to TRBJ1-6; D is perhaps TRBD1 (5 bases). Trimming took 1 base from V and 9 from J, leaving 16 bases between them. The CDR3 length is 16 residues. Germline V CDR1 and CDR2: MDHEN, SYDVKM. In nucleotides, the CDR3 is TGTGCCAGCAGTTTATTGAAAGGGATCCAGGGTTCACCCCTCCACTTT. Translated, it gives CASSLLKGIQGSPLHF. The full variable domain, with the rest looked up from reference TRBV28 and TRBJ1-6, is DVKVTQSSRYLVKRTGEKVFLECVQDMDHENMFWYRQDPGLGLRLIYFSYDVKMKEKGDIPEGYSVSREKKERFSLILESASTNQTSMYLCASSLLKGIQGSPLHFGNGTRLTVT.

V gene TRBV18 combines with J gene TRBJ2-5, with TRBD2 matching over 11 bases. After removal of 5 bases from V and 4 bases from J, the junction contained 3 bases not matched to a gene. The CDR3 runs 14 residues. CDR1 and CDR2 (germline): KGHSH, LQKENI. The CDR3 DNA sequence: TGTGCCAGCTCAGCCGGGACTAGCGGAGAGACCCAGTACTTC. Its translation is CASSAGTSGETQYF. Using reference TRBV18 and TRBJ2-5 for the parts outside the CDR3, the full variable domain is NAGVMQNPRHLVRRRGQEARLRCSPMKGHSHVYWYRQLPEEGLKFMVYLQKENIIDESGMPKERFSAEFPKEGPSILRIQQVVRGDSAAYFCASSAGTSGETQYFGPGTRLLVL.

CDR3 coding DNA: TGCAGTGCTAGCAGGGACCTGGAAAAGTACTTC. This codes for CSASRDLEKYF. The chain recombines TRBV20-1 with TRBJ2-5, with D tentatively TRBD1 or TRBD2 (5 bases each). V shed 3 bases and J shed 12 bases, with 14 bases lying between them. CDR1 and CDR2 (germline): DFQATT, SNEGSKA (reference sequence). The CDR3 extends over 11 amino acids.

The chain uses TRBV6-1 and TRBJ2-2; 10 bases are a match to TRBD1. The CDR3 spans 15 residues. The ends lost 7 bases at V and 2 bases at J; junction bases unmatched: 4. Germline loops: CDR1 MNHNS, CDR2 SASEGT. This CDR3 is CASTDRGRNTGELFF. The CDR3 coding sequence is TGTGCCAGCACTGACAGGGGGCGAAACACCGGGGAGCTGTTTTTT.

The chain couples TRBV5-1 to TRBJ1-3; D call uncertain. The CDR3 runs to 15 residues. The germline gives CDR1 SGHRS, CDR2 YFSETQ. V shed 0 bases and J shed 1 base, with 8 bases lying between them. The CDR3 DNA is TGCGCCAGCAGCTTGGAACCGCAGTCTGGAAACACCATATATTTT. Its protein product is CASSLEPQSGNTIYF. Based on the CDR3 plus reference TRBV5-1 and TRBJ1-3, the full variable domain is KAGVTQTPRYLIKTRGQQVTLSCSPISGHRSVSWYQQTPGQGLQFLFEYFSETQRNKGNFPGRFSGRQFSNSRSEMNVSTLELGDSALYLCASSLEPQSGNTIYFGEGSWLTVV.

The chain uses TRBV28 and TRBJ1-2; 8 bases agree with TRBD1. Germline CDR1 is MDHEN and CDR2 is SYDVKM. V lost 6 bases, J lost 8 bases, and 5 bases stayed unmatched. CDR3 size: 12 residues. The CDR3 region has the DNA TGTGCCAGCAGGGACAGGGAAGGAGGCTACACCTTC. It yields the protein CASRDREGGYTF.

Here the CDR3 DNA reads TGTGCCAGCAGTTTTGCCGGGGCGAACACCGGGGAGCTGTTTTTT. Translated, it gives CASSFAGANTGELFF. The genes are TRBV28 and TRBJ2-2; D is possibly TRBD2 (5 bases). The CDR3 totals 15 residues. Looked up from germline, CDR1 is MDHEN and CDR2 is SYDVKM. Trimming pared 3 bases from V and 0 bases from J, leaving 8 bases between. Drawing the rest from reference TRBV28 and TRBJ2-2, the complete variable domain is DVKVTQSSRYLVKRTGEKVFLECVQDMDHENMFWYRQDPGLGLRLIYFSYDVKMKEKGDIPEGYSVSREKKERFSLILESASTNQTSMYLCASSFAGANTGELFFGEGSRLTVL.

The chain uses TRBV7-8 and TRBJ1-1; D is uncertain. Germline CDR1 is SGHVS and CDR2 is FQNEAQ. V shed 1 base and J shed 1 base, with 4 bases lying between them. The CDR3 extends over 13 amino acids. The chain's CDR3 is CASSLVGNTEAFF. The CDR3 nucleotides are TGTGCCAGCAGCTTAGTGGGGAACACTGAAGCTTTCTTT.

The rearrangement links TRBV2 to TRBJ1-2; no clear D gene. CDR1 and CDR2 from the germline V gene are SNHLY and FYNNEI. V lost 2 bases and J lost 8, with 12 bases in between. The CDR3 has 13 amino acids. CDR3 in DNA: TGTGCCAGCAGTGAACTACAAGGTGAGGGCTACACCTTC. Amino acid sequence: CASSELQGEGYTF.

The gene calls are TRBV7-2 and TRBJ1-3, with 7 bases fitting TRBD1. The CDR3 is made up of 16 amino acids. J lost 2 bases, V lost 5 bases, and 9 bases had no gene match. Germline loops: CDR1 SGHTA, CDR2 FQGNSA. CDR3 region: CASSAPTGRPGNTIYF. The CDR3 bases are TGTGCCAGCAGCGCCCCGACAGGGCGCCCTGGAAACACCATATATTTT.

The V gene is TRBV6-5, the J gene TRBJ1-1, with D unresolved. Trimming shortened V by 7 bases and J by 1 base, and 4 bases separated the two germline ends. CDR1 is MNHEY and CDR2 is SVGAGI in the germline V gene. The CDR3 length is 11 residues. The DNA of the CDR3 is TGTGCCAGCATGAAGAACACTGAAGCTTTCTTT. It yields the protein CASMKNTEAFF.

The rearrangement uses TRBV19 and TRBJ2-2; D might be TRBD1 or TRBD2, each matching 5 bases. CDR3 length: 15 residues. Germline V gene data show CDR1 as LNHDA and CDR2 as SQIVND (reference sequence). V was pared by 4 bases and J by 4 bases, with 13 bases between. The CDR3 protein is CASSTGPPGTGELFF. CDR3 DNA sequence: TGTGCCAGTAGTACGGGGCCCCCGGGCACCGGGGAGCTGTTTTTT. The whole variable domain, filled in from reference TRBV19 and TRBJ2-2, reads DGGITQSPKYLFRKEGQNVTLSCEQNLNHDAMYWYRQDPGQGLRLIYYSQIVNDFQKGDIAEGYSVSREKKESFPLTVTSAQKNPTAFYLCASSTGPPGTGELFFGEGSRLTVL.

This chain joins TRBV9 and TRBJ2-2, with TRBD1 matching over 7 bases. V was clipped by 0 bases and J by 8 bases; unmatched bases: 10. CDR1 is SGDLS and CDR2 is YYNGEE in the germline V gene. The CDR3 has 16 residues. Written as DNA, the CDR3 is TGTGCCAGCAGCGTAGGGGTTGAGGGGGCGCTAGGGGAGCTGTTTTTT. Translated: CASSVGVEGALGELFF.

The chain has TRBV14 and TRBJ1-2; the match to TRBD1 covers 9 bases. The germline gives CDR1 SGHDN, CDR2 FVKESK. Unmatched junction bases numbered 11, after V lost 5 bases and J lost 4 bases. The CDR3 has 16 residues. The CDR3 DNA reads TGTGCCAGCAGCGCACTGGGGACAGGGTTGAGCTATGGCTACACCTTC. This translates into CASSALGTGLSYGYTF.

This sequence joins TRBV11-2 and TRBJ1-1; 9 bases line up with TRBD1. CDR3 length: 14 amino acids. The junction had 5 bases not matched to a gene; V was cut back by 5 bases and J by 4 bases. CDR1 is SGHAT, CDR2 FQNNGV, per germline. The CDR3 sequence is CASSPKTGGTEAFF. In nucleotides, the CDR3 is TGTGCCAGCAGCCCTAAGACAGGGGGCACTGAAGCTTTCTTT.

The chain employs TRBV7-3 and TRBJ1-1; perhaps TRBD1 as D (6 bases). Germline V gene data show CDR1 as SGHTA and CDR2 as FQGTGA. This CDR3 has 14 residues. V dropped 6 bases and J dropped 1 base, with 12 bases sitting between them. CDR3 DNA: TGTGCCAGCAGTCCTTCGGGACAGAACACTGAAGCTTTCTTT. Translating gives CASSPSGQNTEAFF.

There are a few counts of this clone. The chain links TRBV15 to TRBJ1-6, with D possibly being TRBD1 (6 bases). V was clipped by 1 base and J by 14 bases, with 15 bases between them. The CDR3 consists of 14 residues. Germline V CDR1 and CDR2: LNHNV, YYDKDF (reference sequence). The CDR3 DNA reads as TGTGCCACCAGCAGAGTAAGGGGGACCGTGGCCCTCCACTTT. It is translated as CATSRVRGTVALHF.

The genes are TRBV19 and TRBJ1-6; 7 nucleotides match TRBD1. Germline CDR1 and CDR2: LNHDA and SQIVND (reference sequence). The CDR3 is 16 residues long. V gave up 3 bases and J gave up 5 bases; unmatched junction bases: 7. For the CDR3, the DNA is TGTGCCAGTAGTATTTCTCGACAGGGCAATAATTCACCCCTCCACTTT. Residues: CASSISRQGNNSPLHF.

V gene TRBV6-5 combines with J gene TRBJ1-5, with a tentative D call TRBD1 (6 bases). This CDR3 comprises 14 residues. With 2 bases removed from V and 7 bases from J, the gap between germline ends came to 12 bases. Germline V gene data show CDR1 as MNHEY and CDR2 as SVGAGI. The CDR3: CASSYGQGKQPQHF. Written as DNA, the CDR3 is TGTGCCAGCAGTTACGGGCAGGGGAAGCAGCCCCAGCATTTT.

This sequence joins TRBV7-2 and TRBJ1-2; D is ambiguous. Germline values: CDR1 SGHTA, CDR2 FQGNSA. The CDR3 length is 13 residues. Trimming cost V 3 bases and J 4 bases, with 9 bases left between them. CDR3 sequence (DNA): TGTGCCAGCAGCTTCAGACCCAGCTATGGCTACACCTTC. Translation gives CASSFRPSYGYTF.

CDR3 residues: CASSESTGGSEAFF. Here the CDR3 DNA reads TGCGCCAGCAGTGAGTCAACGGGGGGTTCTGAAGCTTTCTTT. The gene calls are TRBV10-1 and TRBJ1-1, with a weak D call TRBD1 (5 bases). CDR1 WNHNN and CDR2 SYGVQD come from the germline V gene (reference sequence). This CDR3 contains 14 residues. Trimming removed 0 bases at V and 6 bases at J, with 11 bases between.